This T cell receptor (beta chain) was captured in a study of T cell responses to AZD1222 COVID-19 vaccine. Broader study findings: Increased Spike-specific TCR breadth and depth were observed after two AZD1222 doses. Repertoire sampling occurred only after the peak T cell response. Variant regions that are unmutated are reportedly the target of nearly half of spike-specific TCRs.

V lost 1 base, J lost 7 bases, and 5 bases lay in between. The CDR3 is 11 residues long. Of note for this clone: No antigen is known for it. This specimen includes other DNA sequences encoding the same CDR3.

Repertoires were generated with immunoSEQ multiplex PCR, while TCRdb's copy carries only in-frame clones and drops some. The sample includes approximately 120,000 clones, 70% to 90% of them seen just once. Specimen: peripheral blood, collected on day 0 of MenACWY control vaccination. The chain couples TRBV12-3 or TRBV12-4 to TRBJ2-7; TRBD1 or TRBD2 may be the D gene (5 bases each). This receptor was taken from an adult in good health. CDR3 coding DNA: TGTGCCAGCAGTTTAGGGGGGGAGCAGTACTTC. Its protein product is CASSLGGEQYF.